This T cell receptor (beta chain) was sequenced for a study of T cell changes during pregnancy in multiple sclerosis. The protocol was immunoSEQ multiplex PCR, while the TCRdb copy is restricted to in-frame clones and leaves out a portion. The sample has over 30,000 clones; roughly 91% are singletons. Germline values: CDR1 SGHTA, CDR2 FQGNSA. With 1 base clipped from V and 2 bases from J, the junction kept 11 bases outside the gene matches. The CDR3 is made up of 19 amino acids. This chain links TRBV7-2 with TRBJ2-6; TRBD1 agrees at 7 bases. The specimen comprised CD8+ T cells from peripheral blood mononuclear cells, sampled in the second trimester of pregnancy. The sequence derives from a female donor in good health, enrolled as a control in a pregnancy study. The CDR3 spells CASSLEFGDSHPGANVLTF. CDR3 DNA sequence: TGTGCCAGCAGCTTAGAATTTGGGGACAGTCATCCTGGGGCCAACGTCCTGACTTTC.